The clone carrying this TCR beta chain was found many times. The antigen is unknown. This entry comes from a study of CD8+CD57+ T cells in acquired aplastic anemia. General study findings and limits: Found in both controls and patients were approximately 30 CD8+ CDR3 sequences.

Patients chosen for sequencing had CD8+CD57+ cells that had expanded, as shown by flow cytometry. The diagnosis in all patients was severe acquired aplastic anemia. The CDR3 is 12 residues long. Trimming removed 6 bases from V and 2 bases from J, with 8 bases in between. Germline V CDR1 and CDR2: PRHDT, FYEKMQ (reference sequence). According to the study, genomic DNA was the template for TCR beta VDJ and CDR3 profiling. MiXCR, run by TCRdb on the reads, gives a single entry per CDR3 protein. The data show roughly 240,000 distinct CDR3 sequences, with around 46% seen just once and 7% to 9.5% held by the top ten.

This chain links TRBV13 with TRBJ2-7; D gene ambiguous. This receptor was identified in a human donor with aplastic anemia. The sequenced sample consisted of sorted CD4+, CD8+, or CD8+CD57+ T cells (not recorded which) from PBMCs. The CDR3, as DNA: TGTGCCAGCAGTCCGACCCCCTACGAGCAGTACTTC. Its translation: CASSPTPYEQYF. The full variable domain, with the rest looked up from reference TRBV13 and TRBJ2-7, is AAGVIQSPRHLIKEKRETATLKCYPIPRHDTVYWYQQGPGQDPQFLISFYEKMQSDKGSIPDRFSAQQFSDYHSELNMSSLELGDSALYFCASSPTPYEQYFGPGTRLTVT.